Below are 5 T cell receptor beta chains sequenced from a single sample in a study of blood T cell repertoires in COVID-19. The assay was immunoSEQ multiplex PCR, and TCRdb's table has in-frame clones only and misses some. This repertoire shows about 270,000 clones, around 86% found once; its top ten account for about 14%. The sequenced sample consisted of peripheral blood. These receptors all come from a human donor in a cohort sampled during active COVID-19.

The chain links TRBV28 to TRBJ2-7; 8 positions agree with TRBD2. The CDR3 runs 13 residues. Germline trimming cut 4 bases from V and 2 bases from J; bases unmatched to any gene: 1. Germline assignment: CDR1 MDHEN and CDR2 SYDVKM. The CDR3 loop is CASSSGGTYEQYF. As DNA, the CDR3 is TGTGCCAGCAGTTCGGGAGGGACCTACGAGCAGTACTTC.

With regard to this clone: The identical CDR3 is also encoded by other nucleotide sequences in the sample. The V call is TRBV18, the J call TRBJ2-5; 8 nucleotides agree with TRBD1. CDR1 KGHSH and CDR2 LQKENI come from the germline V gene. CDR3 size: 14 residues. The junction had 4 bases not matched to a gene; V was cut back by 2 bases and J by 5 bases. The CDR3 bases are TGTGCCAGCTCACCAGCAGGGGGCGGTGAGACCCAGTACTTC. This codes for CASSPAGGGETQYF.

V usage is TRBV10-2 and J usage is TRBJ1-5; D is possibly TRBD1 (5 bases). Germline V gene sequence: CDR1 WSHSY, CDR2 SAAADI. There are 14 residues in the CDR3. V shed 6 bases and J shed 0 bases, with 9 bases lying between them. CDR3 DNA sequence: TGCGCCAGCAGAGGGGATATTAGCAATCAGCCCCAGCATTTT. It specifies CASRGDISNQPQHF.

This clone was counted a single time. CDR3 region: CASGRYVLTF. The CDR3 DNA sequence: TGTGCCAGCGGGAGATACGTCCTGACTTTC. The chain recombines TRBV28 with TRBJ2-6, with D possibly being TRBD2 (5 bases). The V end lost 8 bases, the J end lost 11 bases, and 7 bases lay between the germline ends. This CDR3 spans 10 amino acids. Germline assignment: CDR1 MDHEN and CDR2 SYDVKM.

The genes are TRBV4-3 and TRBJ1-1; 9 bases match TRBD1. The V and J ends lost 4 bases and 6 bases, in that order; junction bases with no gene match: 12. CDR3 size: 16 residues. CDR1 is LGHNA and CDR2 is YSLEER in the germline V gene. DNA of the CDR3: TGCGCCAGCAGCCGACCAGGGACAGGGAAAATCGCTGAAGCTTTCTTT. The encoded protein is CASSRPGTGKIAEAFF.